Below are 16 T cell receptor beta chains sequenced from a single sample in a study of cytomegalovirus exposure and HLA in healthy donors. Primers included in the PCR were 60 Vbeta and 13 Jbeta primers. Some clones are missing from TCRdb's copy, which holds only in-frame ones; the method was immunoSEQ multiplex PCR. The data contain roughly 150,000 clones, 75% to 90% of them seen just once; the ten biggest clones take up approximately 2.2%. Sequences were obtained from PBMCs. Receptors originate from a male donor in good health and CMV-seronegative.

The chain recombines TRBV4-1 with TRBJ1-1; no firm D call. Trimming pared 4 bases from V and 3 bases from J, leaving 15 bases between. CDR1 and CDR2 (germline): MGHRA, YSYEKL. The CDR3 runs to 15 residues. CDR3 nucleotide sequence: TGCGCCAGCAGCCCCACCCGGCAGGTTTACACTGAAGCTTTCTTT. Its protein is CASSPTRQVYTEAFF.

CDR3 bases: TGTGCCAGCACACTTTACCGGGGCTACGAGCAGTACTTC. Residues: CASTLYRGYEQYF. The chain links TRBV7-8 to TRBJ2-7, with TRBD2 as a possible D gene (5 bases). Germline V lookup: CDR1 SGHVS, CDR2 FQNEAQ. V dropped 7 bases and J dropped 3 bases, with 13 bases sitting between them. The CDR3 sequence is 13 residues long.

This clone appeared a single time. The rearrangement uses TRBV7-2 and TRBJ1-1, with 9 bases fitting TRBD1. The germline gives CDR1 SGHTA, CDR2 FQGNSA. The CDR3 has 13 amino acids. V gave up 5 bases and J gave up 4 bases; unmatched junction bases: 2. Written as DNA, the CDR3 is TGTGCCAGCAGCCCACAGGGGGCCACTGAAGCTTTCTTT. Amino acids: CASSPQGATEAFF.

This CDR3 reads CASSAQVNTEAFF. For the CDR3, the DNA is TGTGCCAGCAGCGCACAGGTGAACACTGAAGCTTTCTTT. This chain connects TRBV7-2 to TRBJ1-1, with a tentative D call TRBD1 (5 bases). CDR1 is SGHTA, CDR2 FQGNSA, per germline. The CDR3 extends over 13 amino acids. V was cut by 5 bases and J by 0 bases, with 7 bases left in between.

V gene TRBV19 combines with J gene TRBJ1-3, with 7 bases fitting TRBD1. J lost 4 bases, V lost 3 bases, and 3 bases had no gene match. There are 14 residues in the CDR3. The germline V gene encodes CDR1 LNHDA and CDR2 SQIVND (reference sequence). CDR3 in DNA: TGTGCCAGTAGTATCGCACAGGGGGGAAACACCATATATTTT. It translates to CASSIAQGGNTIYF.

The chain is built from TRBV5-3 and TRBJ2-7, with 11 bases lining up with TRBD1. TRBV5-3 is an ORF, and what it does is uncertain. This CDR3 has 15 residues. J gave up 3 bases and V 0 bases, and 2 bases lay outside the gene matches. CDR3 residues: CARSLGGQGDYEQYF. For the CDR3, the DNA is TGTGCCAGAAGCTTGGGGGGACAGGGGGACTACGAGCAGTACTTC.

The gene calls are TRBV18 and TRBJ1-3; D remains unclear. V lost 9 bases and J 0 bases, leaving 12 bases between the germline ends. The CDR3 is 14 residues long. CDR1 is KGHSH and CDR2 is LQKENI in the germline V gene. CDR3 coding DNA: TGTGCCAGTTCCAGCGTAAGCTCTGGAAACACCATATATTTT. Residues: CASSSVSSGNTIYF.

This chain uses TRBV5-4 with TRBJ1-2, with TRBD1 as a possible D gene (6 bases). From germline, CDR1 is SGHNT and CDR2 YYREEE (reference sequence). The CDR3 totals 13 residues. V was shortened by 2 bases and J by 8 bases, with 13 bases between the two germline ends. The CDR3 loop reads CASSLLQGKGYTF. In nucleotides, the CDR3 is TGTGCCAGCAGCTTACTCCAGGGGAAAGGCTACACCTTC.

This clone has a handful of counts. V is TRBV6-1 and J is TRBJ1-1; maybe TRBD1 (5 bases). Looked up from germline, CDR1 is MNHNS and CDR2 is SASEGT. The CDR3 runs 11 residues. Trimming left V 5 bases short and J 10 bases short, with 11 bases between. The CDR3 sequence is CASSYRDSAFF. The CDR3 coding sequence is TGTGCCAGCAGTTATAGGGACTCAGCTTTCTTT.

CDR3 region: CASREVGGAYEQYF. CDR3 sequence (DNA): TGTGCCAGCAGGGAAGTAGGCGGGGCCTACGAGCAGTACTTC. The J gene is TRBJ2-7, the V gene TRBV11-2; maybe TRBD2 (6 bases). Per germline, CDR1 SGHAT and CDR2 FQNNGV. The CDR3 is made up of 14 amino acids. With 6 bases removed from V and 2 bases from J, the gap between germline ends came to 14 bases. Full variable domain (rest looked up from reference TRBV11-2 and TRBJ2-7): EAGVAQSPRYKIIEKRQSVAFWCNPISGHATLYWYQQILGQGPKLLIQFQNNGVVDDSQLPKDRFSAERLKGVDSTLKIQPAKLEDSAVYLCASREVGGAYEQYFGPGTRLTVT.

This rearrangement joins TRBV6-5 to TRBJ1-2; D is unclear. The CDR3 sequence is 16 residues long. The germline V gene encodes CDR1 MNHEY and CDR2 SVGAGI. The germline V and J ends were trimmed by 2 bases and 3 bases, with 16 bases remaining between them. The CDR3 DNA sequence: TGTGCCAGCAGTTACCTAGGCTCGAGACGGTACTATGGCTACACCTTC. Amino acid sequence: CASSYLGSRRYYGYTF.

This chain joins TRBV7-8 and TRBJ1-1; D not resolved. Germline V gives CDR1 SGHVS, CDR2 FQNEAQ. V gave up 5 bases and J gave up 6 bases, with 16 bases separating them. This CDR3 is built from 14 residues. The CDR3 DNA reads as TGTGCCAGCAGCGTCCTGAGGGTTGGGGCTGAAGCTTTCTTT. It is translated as CASSVLRVGAEAFF.

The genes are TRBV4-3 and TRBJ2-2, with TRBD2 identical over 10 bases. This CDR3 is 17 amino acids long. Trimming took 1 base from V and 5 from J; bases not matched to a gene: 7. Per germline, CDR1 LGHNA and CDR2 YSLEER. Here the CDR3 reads CASSQAASGGLTGELFF. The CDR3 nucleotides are TGCGCCAGCAGCCAAGCGGCTAGCGGGGGACTTACCGGGGAGCTGTTTTTT.

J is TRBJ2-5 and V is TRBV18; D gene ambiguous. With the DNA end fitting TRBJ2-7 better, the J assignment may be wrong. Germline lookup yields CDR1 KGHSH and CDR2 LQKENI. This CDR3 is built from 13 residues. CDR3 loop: CASSPRNSYEQYF. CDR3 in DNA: TGTGCCAGCTCACCACGAAACAGCTACGAGCAGTACTTC.

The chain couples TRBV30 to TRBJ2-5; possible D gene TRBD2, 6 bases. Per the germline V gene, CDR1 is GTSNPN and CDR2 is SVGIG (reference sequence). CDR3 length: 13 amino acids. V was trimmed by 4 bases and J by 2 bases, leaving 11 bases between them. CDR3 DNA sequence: TGTGCCTGGAACGGGGGTGGACAAGAGACCCAGTACTTC. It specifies CAWNGGGQETQYF.

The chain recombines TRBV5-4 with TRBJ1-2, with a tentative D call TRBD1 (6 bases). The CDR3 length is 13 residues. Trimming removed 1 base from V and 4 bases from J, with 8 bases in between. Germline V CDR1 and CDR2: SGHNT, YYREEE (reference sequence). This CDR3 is CASSLKGVYGYTF. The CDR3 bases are TGTGCCAGCAGCTTGAAGGGGGTCTATGGCTACACCTTC.